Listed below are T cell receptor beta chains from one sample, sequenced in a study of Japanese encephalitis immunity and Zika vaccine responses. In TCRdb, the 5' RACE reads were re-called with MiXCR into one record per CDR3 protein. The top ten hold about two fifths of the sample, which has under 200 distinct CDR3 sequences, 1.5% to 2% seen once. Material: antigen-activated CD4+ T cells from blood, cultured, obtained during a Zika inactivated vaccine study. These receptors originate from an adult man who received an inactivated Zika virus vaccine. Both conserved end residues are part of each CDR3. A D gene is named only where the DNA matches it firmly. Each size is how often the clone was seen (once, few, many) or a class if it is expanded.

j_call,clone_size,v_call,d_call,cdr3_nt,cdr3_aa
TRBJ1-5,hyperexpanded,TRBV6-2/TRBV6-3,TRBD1,TGTGCCAGCAGTTCATTCAGGGGGAGGTCTCAGCCCCAGCATTTT,CASSSFRGRSQPQHF
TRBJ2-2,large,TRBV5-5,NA,TGTGCCAGCAGCCAATTCGGAGGCGCCGGGGAGCTGTTTTTT,CASSQFGGAGELFF
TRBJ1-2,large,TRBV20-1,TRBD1,TGCAGTGCTGCGATAGGGGGCCGAGAACTGGCTAACTATGGCTACACCTTC,CSAAIGGRELANYGYTF
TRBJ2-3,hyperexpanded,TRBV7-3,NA,TGTGCCAGCAGCGTCGGGCTACCCCCAGATACGCAGTATTTT,CASSVGLPPDTQYF
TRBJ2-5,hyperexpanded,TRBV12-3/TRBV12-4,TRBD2,TGTGCCAGCAGTTCACCGGGACTGCGGGGGGAGACCCAGTACTTC,CASSSPGLRGETQYF
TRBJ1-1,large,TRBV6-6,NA,TGTGCCAGCACCTATCCGGGACACCCGAACACTGAAGCTTTCTTT,CASTYPGHPNTEAFF
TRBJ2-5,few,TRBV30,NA,TGTTCGGCGGACCTATCCCAAGAGACCCAGTACTTC,CSADLSQETQYF
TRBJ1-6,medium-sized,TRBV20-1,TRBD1,TGCAGTGCTAGAGATCGACAGGGCTATAATTCACCCCTCCACTTT,CSARDRQGYNSPLHF
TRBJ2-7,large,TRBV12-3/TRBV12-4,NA,TGTGCCAGCAGTTTATTTCAGGGCGCCTTCGAGCAGTACTTC,CASSLFQGAFEQYF
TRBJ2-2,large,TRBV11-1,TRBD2,TGTGCCAGCAGCCGCCGGGGCGGGGGCACCGGGGAGCTGTTTTTT,CASSRRGGGTGELFF